One T cell receptor beta chain is described in this entry. This sample was taken from a study of blood T cell repertoires in COVID-19. Study as a whole: Acute and convalescent COVID-19 samples came from the United States, Italy and Spain. From T cells, B-cell-depleted T cells, or PBMCs came the material, which was cDNA or gDNA.

Study processing details: How many nucleated cells were present was estimated from reference gene primer amplification. The table came from immunoSEQ multiplex PCR; TCRdb's copy has only in-frame clones and leaves some out. V, J and clone size were drawn from that table, and D and trimming were deduced from the DNA. Here the sample spans 200,000 or so clones, about 82% being singletons. V dropped 2 bases and J dropped 6; count of bases not matched to a gene: 6. The CDR3 sequence is 15 residues long. Per germline, CDR1 MNHNY and CDR2 SVGAGI (reference sequence). Material: peripheral blood. The clonotype comes from an elderly woman with acute or convalescent COVID-19. This chain uses TRBV6-6 with TRBJ1-5; 8 nucleotides agree with TRBD1. The CDR3 nucleotides read TGTGCCAGCAGTTACACGACAGGGGAGACTCAGCCCCAGCATTTT. Amino acid sequence: CASSYTTGETQPQHF.